These T cell receptor beta chains were read from a single sample in a study of vaccination and CD4 T cells after COVID-19. These TCRs' antigens remain unknown. TCRdb passed the PCR reads through MiXCR, listing each CDR3 protein once. This sample has 10,000 or so distinct CDR3 sequences, with roughly 47% found just once. Sequenced sample: CD4+ T cells from blood, cultured in vitro. The receptor source for this set is a human donor who had recovered from COVID-19. Both conserved end residues are part of each CDR3. The D gene is left open where the match is weak. The size entry is marked missing in some rows and otherwise reads once, few, many or a size class.

clone_size	d_call	j_call	v_call	cdr3_aa	cdr3_nt
-	-	TRBJ2-3	TRBV29-1	CSVALFTDTQYF	TGCAGCGTTGCGTTGTTTACAGATACGCAGTATTTT
few	-	TRBJ1-1	TRBV30	CAWSALGAPTEAFF	TGTGCCTGGAGTGCCCTGGGAGCCCCGACTGAAGCTTTCTTT
few	TRBD1	TRBJ2-2	TRBV19	CASKGQGAAGELFF	TGTGCCAGTAAAGGACAGGGGGCCGCCGGGGAGCTGTTTTTT
few	-	TRBJ1-3	TRBV2	CASSRSGLTGNTIYF	TGTGCCAGCAGTAGGTCGGGACTCACTGGAAACACCATATATTTT
-	-	TRBJ2-7	TRBV19	CASSIPQEPYEQYF	TGTGCCAGTAGTATCCCACAGGAACCCTACGAGCAGTACTTC
-	-	TRBJ2-7	TRBV11-3	CASSPPAGTNYEQYF	TGTGCCAGCAGCCCCCCAGCAGGGACGAACTACGAGCAGTACTTC
-	TRBD1	TRBJ1-4	TRBV10-3	CASQTGRNEKLFF	TGTGCCTCCCAGACAGGGCGGAATGAAAAACTGTTTTTT
large	-	TRBJ1-5	TRBV12-3/TRBV12-4	CASSLSGILGPQHF	TGTGCCAGCAGTTTATCGGGCATTCTAGGGCCCCAGCATTTT
-	-	TRBJ1-5	TRBV6-1	CASSERTPGPQHF	TGTGCCAGCAGTGAGAGGACCCCCGGGCCCCAGCATTTT
-	TRBD1	TRBJ2-7	TRBV6-1	CASSRDRFSYEQYF	TGTGCCAGCAGTAGGGACAGATTCTCCTACGAGCAGTACTTC
-	TRBD1	TRBJ2-7	TRBV19	CASSPSRGYEQYF	TGTGCCAGTTCACCTAGCAGGGGGTACGAGCAGTACTTC
-	-	TRBJ1-2	TRBV4-1	CASSQAARGYTF	TGCGCCAGCAGCCAGGCCGCCAGGGGCTACACCTTC
few	-	TRBJ1-4	TRBV5-1	CASTVRSGDEKLFF	TGCGCCAGTACCGTTAGATCGGGGGATGAAAAACTGTTTTTT
-	TRBD2	TRBJ2-1	TRBV3-1	CASSQEIFGTSGGSRGYNEQFF	TGTGCCAGCAGCCAAGAGATTTTCGGTACTAGCGGGGGATCCCGAGGGTACAATGAGCAGTTCTTC
-	TRBD1	TRBJ1-2	TRBV9	CASSAGQGAYGYTF	TGTGCCAGCAGCGCCGGACAGGGGGCGTATGGCTACACCTTC
few	-	TRBJ2-2	TRBV6-2/TRBV6-3	CASSYTAGANTGELFF	TGTGCCAGCAGTTACACAGCCGGGGCGAACACCGGGGAGCTGTTTTTT
-	TRBD1	TRBJ2-6	TRBV7-8	CASSLRTGDVGANVLTF	TGTGCCAGCAGCCTACGGACAGGGGATGTCGGGGCCAACGTCCTGACTTTC
-	-	TRBJ1-1	TRBV12-3/TRBV12-4	CASTFGGGARLGTEAFF	TGTGCCAGCACCTTTGGGGGGGGCGCTCGGTTGGGCACTGAAGCTTTCTTT
-	-	TRBJ2-3	TRBV5-4	CASSSGAGGRTDTQYF	TGTGCCAGCAGCTCAGGGGCCGGGGGAAGGACAGATACGCAGTATTTT
-	-	TRBJ1-5	TRBV6-1	CASSEWGSNQPQHF	TGTGCCAGCAGTGAATGGGGGAGCAATCAGCCCCAGCATTTT
-	TRBD2	TRBJ2-2	TRBV6-5	CASSSLRREAGELFF	TGTGCCAGCAGTTCTCTACGTCGGGAGGCCGGGGAGCTGTTTTTT
few	-	TRBJ1-2	TRBV7-2	CASSSTVNYGYTF	TGTGCCAGCAGCTCGACAGTTAACTATGGCTACACCTTC
-	-	TRBJ1-1	TRBV5-3	CASRRDRRNTEAFF	TGTGCCAGCAGAAGGGACCGACGGAACACTGAAGCTTTCTTT
-	-	TRBJ1-1	TRBV6-1	CASSEGGTEAFF	TGTGCCAGCAGTGAAGGGGGGACTGAAGCTTTCTTT
-	-	TRBJ2-5	TRBV11-3	CASSFSPGGLETQYF	TGTGCCAGCAGCTTTTCCCCTGGGGGCCTAGAGACCCAGTACTTC
medium-sized	-	TRBJ1-2	TRBV28	CASSRPGRGIYGYTF	TGTGCCAGCAGTCGTCCGGGACGAGGGATCTATGGCTACACCTTC
-	TRBD1	TRBJ2-7	TRBV27	CASSSTDRGGYEQYF	TGTGCCAGCAGTTCAACGGACAGGGGAGGATACGAGCAGTACTTC
-	-	TRBJ2-5	TRBV20-1	CSAREPSLVQETQYF	TGCAGTGCTAGAGAGCCATCTTTGGTTCAAGAGACCCAGTACTTC
-	TRBD1	TRBJ2-6	TRBV5-4	CASSSPGTGGSGANVLTF	TGTGCCAGCAGCTCCCCCGGGACAGGGGGTTCTGGGGCCAACGTCCTGACTTTC
few	-	TRBJ1-1	TRBV7-6	CASSRGFGTEAFF	TGTGCTAGCAGCCGCGGGTTTGGGACTGAAGCTTTCTTT
hyperexpanded	-	TRBJ1-1	TRBV5-1	CASSRGGFDTEAFF	TGCGCCAGCAGCCGTGGGGGATTTGACACTGAAGCTTTCTTT
-	-	TRBJ1-2	TRBV19	CASSIDRGYGYTF	TGTGCCAGTAGTATAGATCGGGGCTATGGCTACACCTTC
-	-	TRBJ2-3	TRBV6-5	CASSYSGWTDTQYF	TGTGCCAGCAGTTACTCGGGCTGGACAGATACGCAGTATTTT
-	-	TRBJ2-2	TRBV20-1	CSARDARGTGELFF	TGCAGTGCTAGAGACGCGAGGGGCACCGGGGAGCTGTTTTTT
-	TRBD1	TRBJ1-6	TRBV2	CASREQGVGEPLHF	TGTGCCAGCAGAGAACAGGGGGTCGGGGAACCCCTCCACTTT
-	-	TRBJ1-6	TRBV3-1	CASSQWGNRDSPLHF	TGTGCCAGCAGCCAATGGGGAAACAGGGATTCACCCCTCCACTTT
-	TRBD1	TRBJ1-1	TRBV6-1	CASSQGTGVRNTEAFF	TGTGCCAGCAGTCAGGGGACAGGGGTGAGGAACACTGAAGCTTTCTTT
once	TRBD2	TRBJ2-5	TRBV20-1	CSGGGGLGETQYF	TGCAGTGGAGGAGGGGGACTAGGAGAGACCCAGTACTTC
-	-	TRBJ1-1	TRBV7-2	CASSLVGVVGGYTEAFF	TGTGCCAGCAGCTTAGTAGGTGTGGTCGGGGGATACACTGAAGCTTTCTTT
-	-	TRBJ2-3	TRBV30	CAWASGVSSTDTQYF	TGTGCCTGGGCTTCAGGGGTTTCTAGCACAGATACGCAGTATTTT
-	-	TRBJ2-5	TRBV10-3	CAISRDGGPGKTQYF	TGTGCCATCAGTCGAGACGGGGGGCCCGGAAAGACCCAGTACTTC
-	-	TRBJ1-3	TRBV5-1	CASSLQGGNSGNTIYF	TGCGCCAGCAGCTTACAGGGTGGGAACTCTGGAAACACCATATATTTT
few	-	TRBJ1-5	TRBV6-4	CASFSLQGCNQPQHF	TGTGCCAGCTTCTCTCTACAGGGTTGCAATCAGCCCCAGCATTTT
-	-	TRBJ1-1	TRBV6-1	CASSERASAAFF	TGTGCCAGCAGTGAAAGGGCTTCGGCGGCTTTCTTT
-	-	TRBJ1-1	TRBV27	CASRTLNTEAFF	TGTGCCAGCAGAACCCTGAACACTGAAGCTTTCTTT
-	TRBD1	TRBJ2-7	TRBV2	CASGTGVGEQYF	TGTGCCAGCGGGACAGGGGTCGGCGAGCAGTACTTC
few	-	TRBJ2-5	TRBV10-1	CASSESGRPPETQYF	TGCGCCAGCAGTGAATCGGGGAGGCCACCGGAGACCCAGTACTTC